The 31 T cell receptor beta chains listed next were all sequenced from one sample in a study of OX40 agonist ivuxolimab in advanced cancers. TCRdb's table, derived via immunoSEQ multiplex PCR, lists solely in-frame clones and lacks some. This repertoire shows tens of thousands of clones, 70% to 90% found once; its top ten account for approximately 0.26%. The sequencing used CD4+ or CD8+ T cells sorted from blood, collected in a trial of the OX40 agonist ivuxolimab. The receptors come from an adult with an advanced solid tumor such as melanoma, head and neck, liver or kidney cancer.

The chain links TRBV27 to TRBJ1-1; D is possibly TRBD1 (6 bases). The CDR3 runs to 11 residues. Germline CDR1 is MNHEY and CDR2 is SMNVEV (reference sequence). Trimming took off 10 bases at V and 4 bases at J, with 10 bases between the two ends. Here the CDR3 reads CATSQGTEAFF. In DNA form, the CDR3 reads TGTGCCACCTCACAGGGCACTGAAGCTTTCTTT.

V gene TRBV6-5 combines with J gene TRBJ1-2, with 9 bases matching TRBD1. V was clipped by 5 bases and J by 8 bases; unmatched bases: 3. Germline CDR1 reads MNHEY; CDR2 reads SVGAGI. CDR3 length: 12 amino acids. CDR3 residues: CASSPGTGGYTF. DNA for the CDR3: TGTGCCAGCAGTCCCGGGACAGGGGGCTACACCTTC.

The V call is TRBV13, the J call TRBJ1-6; D possibly corresponds to TRBD1 (6 bases). The germline CDR1 and CDR2 sequences are PRHDT and FYEKMQ (reference sequence). The ends were cut back, 8 bases at V and 8 bases at J, with 19 bases in the middle. The CDR3 is 15 amino acids. The CDR3 sequence is CASLRLGARDSPLHF. CDR3 bases: TGTGCCAGCCTTCGACTGGGGGCGCGAGATTCACCCCTCCACTTT.

The chain employs TRBV4-3 and TRBJ1-4, with D unclear. Germline V gene lookup returns CDR1 LGHNA and CDR2 YSLEER. The CDR3 has 15 residues. V was cut by 0 bases and J by 0 bases, with 5 bases left in between. The CDR3 DNA is TGCGCCAGCAGCCAAGACGTAGCAACTAATGAAAAACTGTTTTTT. Translating gives CASSQDVATNEKLFF.

V usage is TRBV5-6 and J usage is TRBJ2-5; D is perhaps TRBD1 (6 bases). The V and J ends lost 8 bases and 5 bases respectively, with 19 bases between them. Germline CDR1 and CDR2: SGHDT and YYEEEE. This CDR3 has 14 amino acids. As DNA, the CDR3 is TGTGCCAGTAACACAGGGAGTAGTTGGGAGACCCAGTACTTC. Protein sequence: CASNTGSSWETQYF.

The V gene is TRBV11-2, the J gene TRBJ1-6, with D perhaps TRBD1 (6 bases). The germline gives CDR1 SGHAT, CDR2 FQNNGV. Trimming removed 1 base from V and 7 bases from J, with 17 bases in between. This CDR3 region has 17 residues. The CDR3 DNA follows: TGTGCCAGCAGCTTAGGAAGGGGAGGGGGGAAAAATTCACCCCTCCACTTT. It codes for CASSLGRGGGKNSPLHF.

The rearrangement uses TRBV5-6 and TRBJ2-7; D is uncertain. This CDR3 is built from 11 residues. Germline V gives CDR1 SGHDT, CDR2 YYEEEE. Trimming stripped 3 bases from V and 3 bases from J, with 4 bases between. CDR3 DNA sequence: TGTGCCAGCAGCTCCCTCTACGAGCAGTACTTC. Amino acid sequence: CASSSLYEQYF. Full variable domain (rest looked up from reference TRBV5-6 and TRBJ2-7): DAGVTQSPTHLIKTRGQQVTLRCSPKSGHDTVSWYQQALGQGPQFIFQYYEEEERQRGNFPDRFSGHQFPNYSSELNVNALLLGDSALYLCASSSLYEQYFGPGTRLTVT.

The chain uses TRBV5-1 and TRBJ2-5, with TRBD1 identical over 9 bases. CDR1 is SGHRS, CDR2 YFSETQ, per germline. With V trimmed by 5 bases and J by 5 bases, 7 bases remained unmatched. This CDR3 has 14 amino acids. The CDR3 DNA sequence: TGCGCCAGCAGTCCTGGACAGGGGCGGGAGACCCAGTACTTC. Translating gives CASSPGQGRETQYF.

The chain combines TRBV6-6 with TRBJ2-7; D perhaps matches TRBD1 (5 bases). The CDR3 is made up of 13 amino acids. V shed 5 bases and J shed 0 bases, with 8 bases lying between them. Germline V gives CDR1 MNHNY, CDR2 SVGAGI (reference sequence). The CDR3 region has the DNA TGTGCCAGCAGTCGACAGTACTCCTACGAGCAGTACTTC. Translation: CASSRQYSYEQYF.

J is TRBJ2-7 and V is TRBV4-1, with 7 positions matching TRBD2. Germline V CDR1 and CDR2: MGHRA, YSYEKL. V lost 1 base, J lost 4 bases, and 4 bases stayed unmatched. This CDR3 comprises 14 residues. CDR3 nucleotide sequence: TGCGCCAGCAGCCAAGGGGACTACAGATACGAGCAGTACTTC. This translates into CASSQGDYRYEQYF.

The chain recombines TRBV5-6 with TRBJ1-2; the D gene is possibly TRBD1 (5 bases). Trimming took 0 bases from V and 3 from J, leaving 9 bases between them. This CDR3 is built from 14 residues. Germline V gives CDR1 SGHDT, CDR2 YYEEEE. The CDR3 DNA reads as TGTGCCAGCAGCTTGGAAAGGGGCCACTATGGCTACACCTTC. Its protein product is CASSLERGHYGYTF. Full variable domain (remainder filled in from reference TRBV5-6 and TRBJ1-2): DAGVTQSPTHLIKTRGQQVTLRCSPKSGHDTVSWYQQALGQGPQFIFQYYEEEERQRGNFPDRFSGHQFPNYSSELNVNALLLGDSALYLCASSLERGHYGYTFGSGTRLTVV.

This clone was recorded only once. This rearrangement joins TRBV7-2 to TRBJ2-7; 7 bases line up with TRBD2. The V gene end was trimmed by 5 bases and the J gene end by 2 bases; junction bases not matched to a gene: 6. Germline V lookup: CDR1 SGHTA, CDR2 FQGNSA. The CDR3 spans 14 residues. CDR3 protein: CASSRRRGTYEQYF. The CDR3 DNA sequence: TGTGCCAGCAGCCGACGGCGGGGGACCTACGAGCAGTACTTC. Full variable domain (outside the CDR3, taken from reference TRBV7-2 and TRBJ2-7): GAGVSQSPSNKVTEKGKDVELRCDPISGHTALYWYRQSLGQGLEFLIYFQGNSAPDKSGLPSDRFSAERTGGSVSTLTIQRTQQEDSAVYLCASSRRRGTYEQYFGPGTRLTVT.

The chain carries TRBV7-9 and TRBJ2-1; D not resolved. The V end lost 3 bases, the J end lost 10 bases, and 16 bases lay between the germline ends. The CDR3 contains 14 residues. Germline V gene sequence: CDR1 SEHNR, CDR2 FQNEAQ (reference sequence). This CDR3 is CASSFETSYSEQFF. The CDR3 DNA reads TGTGCCAGCAGCTTCGAAACTTCCTACTCAGAGCAGTTCTTC.

With regard to this clone: Sequence at one end of the junction differs from germline and may be a read error. The chain recombines TRBV29-1 with TRBJ1-1; D is undetermined. CDR1 is SQVTM, CDR2 ANQGSEA, per germline. CDR3 length: 15 amino acids. CDR3 residues: CSVSSARQAATGAFF. CDR3 DNA: TGCAGCGTTAGTTCCGCCCGGCAGGCCGCTACTGGAGCTTTCTTT.

The chain combines TRBV19 with TRBJ2-7; 7 bases match TRBD2. Germline loops: CDR1 LNHDA, CDR2 SQIVND (reference sequence). J was trimmed by 0 bases and V by 7 bases; bases with no gene match: 9. CDR3 length: 15 amino acids. CDR3 nucleotide sequence: TGTGCCAGTATGGTCTCTAGCGGAACCTCCTACGAGCAGTACTTC. This translates into CASMVSSGTSYEQYF.

This clone has just a few counts. J is TRBJ1-1 and V is TRBV6-4, with D possibly matching TRBD1 (6 bases). This CDR3 has 16 amino acids. Germline loops: CDR1 MRHNA, CDR2 SNTAGT. Trimming shortened V by 6 bases and J by 4 bases, and 21 bases separated the two germline ends. In DNA, the CDR3 is TGTGCCAGCAGCCGATGGGGAACAGGGAGTGGCACTGAAGCTTTCTTT. It is translated as CASSRWGTGSGTEAFF.

The rearrangement links TRBV7-9 to TRBJ2-2; TRBD1 agrees at 7 bases. CDR1 SEHNR and CDR2 FQNEAQ come from the germline V gene (reference sequence). V shed 4 bases and J 0 bases; nucleotides not matched to a gene: 2. This CDR3 spans 15 amino acids. CDR3 nucleotide sequence: TGTGCCAGCAGCTCCGGACAGGCGAACACCGGGGAGCTGTTTTTT. Residues: CASSSGQANTGELFF.

This chain links TRBV9 with TRBJ2-7; the D is unclear. V was clipped by 2 bases and J by 3 bases, with 15 bases between them. Germline lookup yields CDR1 SGDLS and CDR2 YYNGEE. CDR3 size: 15 residues. CDR3 in amino acids: CASSVGFEKVYEQYF. In nucleotides, the CDR3 is TGTGCCAGCAGCGTCGGCTTTGAAAAAGTCTACGAGCAGTACTTC.

The V and J genes are TRBV15 and TRBJ1-6, with 7 bases aligning to TRBD1. The CDR3 covers 13 residues. Germline V lookup: CDR1 LNHNV, CDR2 YYDKDF (reference sequence). Losses at the gene ends were 8 bases for V and 3 bases for J; bases not matched to a gene: 1. CDR3 in DNA: TGTGCCACCGCAGGGGGCTATAATTCACCCCTCCACTTT. Its translation: CATAGGYNSPLHF.

This chain joins TRBV5-1 and TRBJ1-4; maybe TRBD1 (5 bases). This CDR3 comprises 16 residues. V was cut by 0 bases and J by 6 bases, with 15 bases left in between. Looked up from germline, CDR1 is SGHRS and CDR2 is YFSETQ. CDR3 sequence (DNA): TGCGCCAGCAGCTTGGGTTTCCGGGGCTCAGATGAAAAACTGTTTTTT. As protein: CASSLGFRGSDEKLFF.

This clone was counted a single time. J is TRBJ2-7 and V is TRBV5-1; D is uncertain. The CDR3 totals 13 residues. V lost 6 bases to trimming and J lost 3 bases, with 13 bases between them. Germline V CDR1 and CDR2: SGHRS, YFSETQ. The CDR3 protein is CASKDGSNYEQYF. In nucleotides, the CDR3 is TGCGCCAGCAAGGACGGAAGTAACTACGAGCAGTACTTC.

The chain links TRBV19 to TRBJ2-1, with D perhaps matching TRBD2 (7 bases). The V and J ends lost 6 bases and 1 base respectively, with 16 bases between them. The germline V gene encodes CDR1 LNHDA and CDR2 SQIVND (reference sequence). This CDR3 is 16 amino acids long. The CDR3 region is CASSHGGGASYNEQFF. The CDR3 nucleotides are TGTGCCAGTAGCCATGGAGGGGGGGCGTCCTACAATGAGCAGTTCTTC.

With regard to this clone: Other DNA sequences in the sample encode the same CDR3. The chain has TRBV2 and TRBJ2-3; TRBD2 aligns across 8 bases. Looked up from germline, CDR1 is SNHLY and CDR2 is FYNNEI. With 3 bases clipped from V and 1 base from J, the junction kept 3 bases outside the gene matches. The CDR3 runs to 15 residues. The CDR3 loop reads CASSEPGLGTDTQYF. In nucleotides, the CDR3 is TGTGCCAGCAGTGAGCCGGGACTAGGCACAGATACGCAGTATTTT.

This CDR3 is CASRRSRLATDTQYF. The CDR3 DNA reads as TGTGCCAGCAGACGTAGCAGGTTGGCCACAGATACGCAGTATTTT. J is TRBJ2-3 and V is TRBV6-5; no definite D call. With 6 bases removed from V and 2 bases from J, the gap between germline ends came to 15 bases. The CDR3 is 15 amino acids. CDR1 and CDR2 (germline): MNHEY, SVGAGI.

The chain employs TRBV7-2 and TRBJ2-7, with 11 nucleotides matching TRBD2. CDR3 size: 13 residues. Looked up from germline, CDR1 is SGHTA and CDR2 is FQGNSA. Trimming removed 11 bases from V and 3 bases from J; junction bases left unmatched: 6. CDR3 DNA: TGTGCCGGCGGACTAGCGGGTAACTACGAGCAGTACTTC. As protein: CAGGLAGNYEQYF.

The chain carries TRBV15 and TRBJ2-7; 9 bases line up with TRBD1. This CDR3 contains 14 residues. With V trimmed by 0 bases and J by 6 bases, 3 bases remained unmatched. The germline V gene has CDR1 LNHNV and CDR2 YYDKDF (reference sequence). The CDR3 nucleotides read TGTGCCACCAGCAGAGATCTGGGACAGGGCGAGCAGTACTTC. Protein: CATSRDLGQGEQYF.

The V and J genes are TRBV21-1 and TRBJ2-7; the D call TRBD1 from the table was never checked on the DNA. TRBV21-1 has pseudogene status. The CDR3 extends over 16 amino acids. The CDR3 region has the DNA TGTGCCAGCAGCAAAGGTCACAGGGGGGATTCATACGAGCAGTACTTC. It yields the protein CASSKGHRGDSYEQYF.

This sequence joins TRBV20-1 and TRBJ1-3; D gene uncertain. Germline CDR1 is DFQATT and CDR2 is SNEGSKA (reference sequence). V lost 5 bases to trimming and J lost 2 bases, with 4 bases between them. This CDR3 contains 11 residues. In DNA, the CDR3 is TGCAGTGCTTGGACTGGAAACACCATATATTTT. Protein: CSAWTGNTIYF.

The genes are TRBV19 and TRBJ2-3, with D uncertain. Germline V CDR1 and CDR2: LNHDA, SQIVND (reference sequence). V was clipped by 1 base and J by 4 bases, with 3 bases between them. The CDR3 is 12 amino acids. CDR3 sequence: CASSIVPDTQYF. CDR3 nucleotide sequence: TGTGCCAGTAGTATAGTGCCAGATACGCAGTATTTT.

This clone was observed once. The chain combines TRBV7-9 with TRBJ1-2, with 12 bases identical to TRBD1. The germline gives CDR1 SEHNR, CDR2 FQNEAQ (reference sequence). The CDR3 contains 17 residues. V shed 4 bases and J 8 bases; nucleotides not matched to a gene: 14. The CDR3 sequence: CASSSSGTGGGGSGYTF. CDR3 in DNA: TGTGCCAGCAGCTCGTCCGGGACAGGGGGCGGGGGAAGCGGCTACACCTTC.

The V and J genes are TRBV9 and TRBJ2-3; D call uncertain. Trimming removed 0 bases from V and 5 bases from J, with 7 bases in between. CDR1 is SGDLS, CDR2 YYNGEE, per germline. CDR3 length equals 13 residues. The chain's CDR3 is CASSVDFRDTQYF. The CDR3, as DNA: TGTGCCAGCAGCGTAGATTTCCGAGATACGCAGTATTTT.